This note documents a single TCR beta chain sequence. Selected positively for CCR7 and CD45RO-negative, naive CD8 cells excluded terminally differentiated effector memory CD45RA+ cells. CDR3 length equals 15 residues. Germline CDR1 is MDHEN and CDR2 is SYDVKM. V shed 6 bases, J shed 5 bases, and the junction held 9 bases outside the gene matches. This specimen comes from a study of shared clonotypes between healthy human individuals. Generated by immunoSEQ multiplex PCR, the TCRdb table keeps only in-frame clones and is missing some. The data contain about 2.1 million clones, 93% of them seen just once; the ten biggest clones take up about 1.6%.

The sequenced sample was naive CD8+ T cells from PBMCs. The origin of this receptor is a man between 18 and 29 years old in good health. Some clones in this sample may be carry-over from other donors' samples. This chain uses TRBV28 with TRBJ2-7; the match to TRBD1 covers 11 bases. This CDR3 is CASSRGQGAKNEQYF. In DNA, the CDR3 is TGTGCCAGCAGCCGCGGACAGGGGGCGAAAAACGAGCAGTACTTC.